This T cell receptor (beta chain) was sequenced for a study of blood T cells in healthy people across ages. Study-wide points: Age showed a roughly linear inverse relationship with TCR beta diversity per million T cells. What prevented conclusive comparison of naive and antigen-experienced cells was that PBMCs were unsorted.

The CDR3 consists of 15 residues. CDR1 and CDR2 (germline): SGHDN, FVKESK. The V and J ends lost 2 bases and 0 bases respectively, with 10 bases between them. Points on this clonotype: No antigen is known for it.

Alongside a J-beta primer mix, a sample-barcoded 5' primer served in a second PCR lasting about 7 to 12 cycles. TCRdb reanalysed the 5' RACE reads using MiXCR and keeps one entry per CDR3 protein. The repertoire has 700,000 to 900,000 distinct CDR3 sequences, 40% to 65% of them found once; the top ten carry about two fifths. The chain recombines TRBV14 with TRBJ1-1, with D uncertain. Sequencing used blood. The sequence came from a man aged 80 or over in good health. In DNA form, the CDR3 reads TGTGCCAGCAGCCAATGGGCCCCGTTGAACACTGAAGCTTTCTTT. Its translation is CASSQWAPLNTEAFF.